Included here is one TCR beta chain sequence, with context. Source study methods: Reference gene primer amplification gave nucleated cell count estimates. Method: immunoSEQ multiplex PCR; TCRdb's copy keeps in-frame clones and lacks some. V and J calls and clone size are given by that table; D and trimming were obtained from the DNA. There are 250,000 to 350,000 clones in the sample; over 75% occur only once, and about 1% lies in the top ten. The data stem from a study of blood T cell repertoires in COVID-19. Study background: Acute and convalescent COVID-19 samples came from the United States, Italy and Spain. The cDNA or gDNA used as material had been derived from T cells, B-cell-depleted T cells, or PBMCs.

Seattle patients were enrolled during active infection and followed longitudinally. Germline CDR1 SGHDT, CDR2 YYEEEE. CDR3 length: 12 amino acids. Trimming pared 4 bases from V and 7 bases from J, leaving 6 bases between. The rearrangement uses TRBV5-6 and TRBJ1-6; D not resolved. Sequenced sample: peripheral blood. The source of this sequence is a human donor with COVID-19, enrolled during active disease. The donor label of this sample is uncertain. As DNA, the CDR3 is TGTGCCAGCAGCAACACCAATTCACCCCTCCACTTT. This encodes CASSNTNSPLHF.